The 8 T cell receptor beta chains in this list originate from one sample, sequenced in a study of T cell responses to AZD1222 COVID-19 vaccine. Assay: immunoSEQ multiplex PCR; the TCRdb copy retains only in-frame clones and omits some. The sample lists around 140,000 clones; around 92% were seen once. The sample in question was peripheral blood, obtained 28 days after the second AZD1222 dose. Source of these receptors: an adult who received the AZD1222 COVID-19 vaccine.

The chain has TRBV7-6 and TRBJ2-3; 8 bases align to TRBD2. Germline assignment: CDR1 SGHVS and CDR2 FNYEAQ. Trimming cost V 1 base and J 5 bases; bases outside gene matches: 11. The CDR3 spans 17 residues. The CDR3: CASSLGSGRAGVDTQYF. CDR3 nucleotide sequence: TGTGCCAGCAGCTTAGGATCCGGGAGGGCCGGGGTAGATACGCAGTATTTT.

The chain carries TRBV7-2 and TRBJ2-7, with 8 positions matching TRBD2. Per germline, CDR1 SGHTA and CDR2 FQGNSA. V trimming: 5 bases; J trimming: 2 bases; junction bases outside the gene matches: 14. There are 17 residues in the CDR3. The CDR3 loop reads CASSRVFSGISPYEQYF. In nucleotides, the CDR3 is TGTGCCAGCAGCCGCGTTTTTAGCGGGATTTCCCCCTACGAGCAGTACTTC.

In DNA, the CDR3 is TGCGCCAGCAGCAAGGGGGGCGTGGGGAACACTGAAGCTTTCTTT. Its translation is CASSKGGVGNTEAFF. The chain joins TRBV5-1 to TRBJ1-1, with D maybe TRBD1 (6 bases). The length of the CDR3 is 15 residues. V shed 4 bases and J shed 1 base, with 14 bases lying between them. Germline CDR1 reads SGHRS; CDR2 reads YFSETQ.

The chain combines TRBV4-3 with TRBJ2-1, with 13 bases fitting TRBD2. Germline loops: CDR1 LGHNA, CDR2 YSLEER. The ends lost 0 bases at V and 6 bases at J; junction bases unmatched: 2. The CDR3 is 16 residues long. CDR3 nucleotide sequence: TGCGCCAGCAGCCAAGAGGGACTAGCGGGAAGCAATGAGCAGTTCTTC. Amino acids: CASSQEGLAGSNEQFF.

This clone appeared once. The rearrangement links TRBV6-2 or TRBV6-3 to TRBJ2-1; 11 nucleotides match TRBD1. Germline V gene data show CDR1 as MNHEY and CDR2 as SVGEGT. Trimming removed 2 bases from V and 7 bases from J; junction bases left unmatched: 1. The CDR3 has 14 residues. This chain's CDR3 is CASSYGQGANEQFF. The CDR3 DNA reads TGTGCCAGCAGTTACGGACAGGGGGCGAATGAGCAGTTCTTC.

The gene calls are TRBV23-1 and TRBJ2-1; 8 bases fit TRBD2. TRBV23-1 is noted as an ORF with a role that remains uncertain. The CDR3 extends over 17 amino acids. V was clipped by 3 bases and J by 0 bases; unmatched bases: 7. The CDR3: CASSHPHAGGSYNEQFF. CDR3 sequence (DNA): TGCGCCAGCAGTCACCCCCACGCGGGAGGCTCCTACAATGAGCAGTTCTTC.

The chain employs TRBV7-8 and TRBJ2-1; D is perhaps TRBD1 (7 bases). The CDR3 has 15 amino acids. CDR1 is SGHVS, CDR2 FQNEAQ, per germline. V gave up 5 bases and J gave up 2 bases, with 13 bases separating them. CDR3 bases: TGTGCCAGCAGCGGAGGGACAGTCGCCTACAATGAGCAGTTCTTC. Amino acid sequence: CASSGGTVAYNEQFF.

The V gene is TRBV30, the J gene TRBJ1-2; D may be TRBD1 (5 bases). Trimming pared 1 base from V and 8 bases from J, leaving 17 bases between. CDR3 length equals 14 residues. Germline loops: CDR1 GTSNPN, CDR2 SVGIG (reference sequence). This CDR3 is CAWSAPGNPRGYTF. The CDR3 DNA is TGTGCCTGGAGTGCTCCAGGGAACCCAAGAGGCTACACCTTC.